The clone carrying this T cell receptor beta chain appeared many times. This entry comes from a study of metastatic and nonmetastatic thyroid tumors. Looking at the study overall: Repertoires from malignant and benign thyroid patients were compared across blood and tumor or nodule tissue.

CDR3 length: 15 residues. V was pared by 2 bases and J by 5 bases, with 15 bases between. All patients reached thyroid surgery having received no treatment beforehand. TCRdb reanalyzed the PCR reads with MiXCR. The repertoire has roughly 98,000 clones, approximately 15% of them found once; the top ten carry 3% to 4.5%. The TCR was taken from a female donor with papillary thyroid cancer or a benign thyroid nodule (not recorded which). Some clones in this sample may be carry-over from other donors' samples. This chain connects TRBV12-3 or TRBV12-4 to TRBJ1-1; tentative D call: TRBD1 (6 bases). The sample was blood. The CDR3 sequence is CASSLKGGLWTEAFF. CDR3 DNA: TGTGCCAGCAGTTTAAAGGGGGGGCTTTGGACTGAAGCTTTCTTT.